This record concerns one T cell receptor beta chain sequence. The antigen is undetermined. This record belongs to a study of radiotherapy plus CTLA-4 blockade in lung cancer. Whole-study context: In approximately 17% of patients, objective responses were seen; roughly 28% had disease control. Study findings and constraints: Dynamics of early blood T cell clones, together with interferon-beta, were reportedly the best predictors of response. Blood TCR clones of tumor origin expanded after radiotherapy plus ipilimumab.

Sequencing used immunoSEQ multiplex PCR; TCRdb keeps in-frame clones, though not all of them. The top ten clones hold about 2.9% of a sample with roughly 50,000 clones, approximately 80% of them seen once. This CDR3 region has 13 residues. The germline V gene encodes CDR1 MNHNS and CDR2 SASEGT. V was pared by 11 bases and J by 5 bases, with 7 bases of the junction left unmatched. CTLA-4 blockade using ipilimumab, together with focal radiation, was received by patients with chemo-refractory metastatic non-small-cell lung cancer. The chain recombines TRBV6-1 with TRBJ2-7; 12 positions match TRBD2. The sample here was peripheral blood, taken from a patient treated with radiotherapy plus ipilimumab. The sequence was obtained from a human donor with non-small cell lung cancer who had a partial response to radiotherapy plus ipilimumab. The CDR3 reads CAGRTSGVDEQYF. The CDR3 DNA is TGTGCCGGCCGGACTAGCGGGGTGGACGAGCAGTACTTC.